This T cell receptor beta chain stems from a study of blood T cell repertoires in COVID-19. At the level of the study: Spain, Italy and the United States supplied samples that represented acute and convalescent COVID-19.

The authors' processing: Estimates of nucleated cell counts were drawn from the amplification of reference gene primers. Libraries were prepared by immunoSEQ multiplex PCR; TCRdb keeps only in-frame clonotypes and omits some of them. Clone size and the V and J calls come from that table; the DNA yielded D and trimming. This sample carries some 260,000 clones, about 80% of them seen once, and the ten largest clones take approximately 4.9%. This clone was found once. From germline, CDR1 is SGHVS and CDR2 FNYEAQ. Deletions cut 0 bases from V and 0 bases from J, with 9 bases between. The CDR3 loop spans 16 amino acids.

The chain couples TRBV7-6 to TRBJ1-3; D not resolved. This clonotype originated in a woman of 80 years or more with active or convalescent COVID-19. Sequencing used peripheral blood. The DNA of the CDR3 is TGTGCCAGCAGCTTAGCGACACCGACCTCTGGAAACACCATATATTTT. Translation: CASSLATPTSGNTIYF.